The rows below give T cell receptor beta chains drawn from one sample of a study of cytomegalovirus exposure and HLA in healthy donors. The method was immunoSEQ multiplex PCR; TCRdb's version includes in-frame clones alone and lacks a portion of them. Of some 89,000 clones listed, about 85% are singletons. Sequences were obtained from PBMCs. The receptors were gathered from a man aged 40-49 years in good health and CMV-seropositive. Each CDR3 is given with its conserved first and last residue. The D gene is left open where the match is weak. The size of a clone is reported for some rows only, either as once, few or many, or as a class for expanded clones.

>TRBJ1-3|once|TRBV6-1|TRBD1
CASSANARTGENTIYF
TGTGCCAGCAGTGCCAATGCCCGGACAGGGGAAAACACCATATATTTT
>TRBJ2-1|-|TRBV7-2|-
CASSLYINEQFF
TGTGCCAGCAGCTTATACATAAATGAGCAGTTCTTC
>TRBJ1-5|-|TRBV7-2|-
CASSSRQGNQPQHF
TGTGCCAGCAGCTCCAGACAGGGCAATCAGCCCCAGCATTTT
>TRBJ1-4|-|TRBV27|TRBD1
CASSSTGVVEKLFF
TGTGCCAGCAGTTCCACAGGGGTCGTTGAAAAACTGTTTTTT
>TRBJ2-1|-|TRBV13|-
CASSLSPLSGYYNEQFF
TGTGCCAGCAGCTTAAGCCCTCTTAGCGGTTACTACAATGAGCAGTTCTTC
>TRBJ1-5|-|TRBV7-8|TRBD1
CASGDDRALGPQHF
TGTGCCAGCGGTGACGACAGGGCCTTGGGGCCCCAGCATTTT
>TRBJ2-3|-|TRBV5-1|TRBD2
CASSLGLAGGSTQYF
TGCGCCAGCAGCTTGGGACTAGCGGGGGGGAGTACGCAGTATTTT
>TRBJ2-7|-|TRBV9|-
CASSVGHEQYF
TGTGCCAGCAGCGTGGGGCACGAGCAGTACTTC
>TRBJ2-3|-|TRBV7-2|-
CASSLALRTDTQYF
TGTGCCAGCAGCTTAGCCCTTCGCACAGATACGCAGTATTTT
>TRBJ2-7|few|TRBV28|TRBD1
CASRRRGTGNYEQYF
TGTGCCAGCAGAAGACGGGGGACAGGGAACTACGAGCAGTACTTC
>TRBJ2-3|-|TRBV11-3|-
CASSLGSFTDTQYF
TGTGCCAGCAGCTTGGGCAGCTTCACAGATACGCAGTATTTT
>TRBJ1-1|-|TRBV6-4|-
CASSLRQDTEAFF
TGTGCCAGCAGCCTAAGACAGGACACTGAAGCTTTCTTT
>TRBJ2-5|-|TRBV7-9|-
CSSSLSPETQYF
TGTTCCAGCAGTCTTAGCCCGGAGACCCAGTACTTC
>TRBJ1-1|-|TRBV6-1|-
CATKAVNTEAFF
TGTGCCACCAAGGCGGTCAACACTGAAGCTTTCTTT
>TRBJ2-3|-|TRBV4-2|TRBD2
CASSQDVDSGGGGGTQYF
TGTGCCAGCAGCCAAGATGTTGATAGCGGGGGGGGAGGTGGTACGCAGTATTTT
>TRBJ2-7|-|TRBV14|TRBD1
CASSQDHRTGWGSSYEQYF
TGTGCCAGCAGCCAAGATCATAGGACAGGGTGGGGCAGCTCCTACGAGCAGTACTTC
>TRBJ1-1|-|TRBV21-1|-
CASSNKYRSMNTEAFF
TGTGCCAGCAGCAACAAGTACAGAAGCATGAACACTGAAGCTTTCTTT